The 29 T cell receptor beta chains in this list originate from one sample, sequenced in a study of patients and donors after allogeneic stem cell transplantation. TCRdb redid the calling of the RT-PCR reads with MiXCR, one entry per CDR3 protein. The table records under 200,000 distinct CDR3 sequences, around 30% of them present only once. Input material: blood, either unsorted or a sorted T cell fraction (not recorded which). The receptors derive from a human donor who was either an allogeneic HSCT recipient or a stem cell or donor lymphocyte infusion donor (not recorded which). It is not recorded whose cells these are; they may come from a transplant donor.

There are a few counts of this clonotype. The CDR3 loop is CSVVGQDSYEQYF. DNA for the CDR3: TGCAGCGTTGTAGGACAGGACTCCTACGAGCAGTACTTC. The chain combines TRBV29-1 with TRBJ2-7, with TRBD1 identical over 7 bases. Germline CDR1 reads SQVTM; CDR2 reads ANQGSEA. The V and J ends lost 4 bases and 0 bases, in that order; junction bases with no gene match: 3. The length of the CDR3 is 13 residues.

The CDR3 loop reads CASSQGPRQSNTGELFF. The CDR3 region has the DNA TGCGCCAGCAGCCAAGGTCCGCGGCAGTCGAACACCGGGGAGCTGTTTTTT. The chain employs TRBV4-1 and TRBJ2-2; D gene unclear. The V gene lost 1 base and the J gene lost 0 bases, with 12 bases spanning the gap. CDR1 and CDR2 from the germline V gene are MGHRA and YSYEKL. The CDR3 length is 17 residues.

The chain uses TRBV6-5 and TRBJ2-3; D gene ambiguous. CDR1 and CDR2 from the germline V gene are MNHEY and SVGAGI. The V end was cut by 2 bases, the J end by 6 bases, with 3 bases between. CDR3 length: 11 residues. The CDR3 DNA is TGTGCCAGCAGTTACGTCGATACGCAGTATTTT. Protein product: CASSYVDTQYF.

This clonotype was recorded many times. The chain employs TRBV5-1 and TRBJ1-1, with D unresolved. CDR3 length: 14 residues. V was trimmed by 0 bases and J by 3 bases, leaving 9 bases between them. Germline V gives CDR1 SGHRS, CDR2 YFSETQ. This chain's CDR3 is CASSLERLYTEAFF. The CDR3 coding sequence is TGCGCCAGCAGCTTGGAACGGCTGTACACTGAAGCTTTCTTT. The full variable domain, rest sourced from reference TRBV5-1 and TRBJ1-1, is KAGVTQTPRYLIKTRGQQVTLSCSPISGHRSVSWYQQTPGQGLQFLFEYFSETQRNKGNFPGRFSGRQFSNSRSEMNVSTLELGDSALYLCASSLERLYTEAFFGQGTRLTVV.

V gene TRBV12-3 or TRBV12-4 combines with J gene TRBJ2-7, with D tentatively TRBD1 (5 bases). V was pared by 1 base and J by 6 bases, with 10 bases between. This CDR3 contains 13 residues. DNA for the CDR3: TGTGCCAGCAGTTTAGTCCCAGGGTCCGAGCAGTACTTC. It specifies CASSLVPGSEQYF.

The chain joins TRBV6-6 to TRBJ1-3; 8 bases agree with TRBD1. This CDR3 has 16 residues. With 2 bases clipped from V and 4 bases from J, the junction kept 7 bases outside the gene matches. The germline V gene has CDR1 MNHNY and CDR2 SVGAGI (reference sequence). The DNA for the CDR3 is TGTGCCAGCAGTTACGACAGGGGACTTTCCGGAAACACCATATATTTT. Amino acid sequence: CASSYDRGLSGNTIYF.

This chain uses TRBV12-3 or TRBV12-4 with TRBJ2-5; D may correspond to TRBD1 or TRBD2 (5 bases each). The CDR3 runs to 17 residues. V lost 6 bases and J 3 bases, leaving 23 bases between the germline ends. This CDR3 is CASSRDRSGLLKETQYF. In DNA form, the CDR3 reads TGTGCCAGCAGCCGGGACCGGTCGGGCCTATTAAAAGAGACCCAGTACTTC.

This clonotype came up a few times. The V and J genes are TRBV5-1 and TRBJ2-7; no clear D. The CDR3 runs to 15 residues. Trimming left V 0 bases short and J 0 bases short, with 10 bases between. Germline values: CDR1 SGHRS, CDR2 YFSETQ. CDR3 sequence reads: CASSLALTHSYEQYF. Here the CDR3 DNA reads TGCGCCAGCAGCTTGGCTCTCACCCACTCCTACGAGCAGTACTTC.

This sequence joins TRBV12-3 or TRBV12-4 and TRBJ2-1; TRBD2 aligns across 11 bases. The length of the CDR3 is 15 residues. The ends lost 4 bases at V and 10 bases at J; junction bases unmatched: 9. The CDR3 bases are TGTGCCAGCAGTTCCGGGACTAGCGGTTATTGGGAGCAGTTCTTC. It codes for CASSSGTSGYWEQFF.

This clonotype has just a few counts. The chain carries TRBV12-3 or TRBV12-4 and TRBJ2-2; D might be TRBD2 (6 bases). The CDR3 consists of 15 residues. Trimming stripped 3 bases from V and 3 bases from J, with 11 bases between. The CDR3 DNA follows: TGTGCCAGCAGTTTTGGTAGCGGATACACCGGGGAGCTGTTTTTT. This sequence encodes CASSFGSGYTGELFF.

This clonotype occurred many times. The rearrangement joins TRBV6-5 to TRBJ2-1; 8 nucleotides match TRBD1. The CDR3 is 16 amino acids. The germline V gene has CDR1 MNHEY and CDR2 SVGAGI. J lost 4 bases, V lost 2 bases, and 7 bases had no gene match. Here the CDR3 reads CASSYLTGVRYNEQFF. The DNA of the CDR3 is TGTGCCAGCAGTTACCTGACAGGGGTACGATACAATGAGCAGTTCTTC.

This clonotype turned up a few times. The rearrangement uses TRBV20-1 and TRBJ2-3; D not certain. This CDR3 has 15 amino acids. Germline V gene sequence: CDR1 DFQATT, CDR2 SNEGSKA (reference sequence). V was clipped by 0 bases and J by 4 bases, with 14 bases between them. The DNA for the CDR3 is TGCAGTGCTAGAGATGTAGAAGGGCCCTCAGATACGCAGTATTTT. Its translation: CSARDVEGPSDTQYF.

The chain links TRBV11-2 to TRBJ2-5; D remains unclear. CDR1 is SGHAT, CDR2 FQNNGV, per germline. CDR3 length: 15 residues. V was pared by 3 bases and J by 0 bases, with 11 bases between. The CDR3 protein is CASSFALWDQETQYF. In nucleotides, the CDR3 is TGTGCCAGCAGCTTTGCCTTGTGGGACCAAGAGACCCAGTACTTC.

This clonotype was counted a few times. This sequence joins TRBV10-1 and TRBJ2-5, with a tentative D call TRBD2 (6 bases). This CDR3 has 15 residues. The germline V gene has CDR1 WNHNN and CDR2 SYGVQD (reference sequence). Deletions cut 4 bases from V and 7 bases from J, with 19 bases between. This CDR3 reads CASSGAQRGIGTQYF. CDR3 nucleotide sequence: TGCGCCAGCAGTGGGGCCCAACGGGGGATTGGGACCCAGTACTTC.

The chain couples TRBV9 to TRBJ1-6; D gene unclear. The V end lost 3 bases, the J end lost 9 bases, and 13 bases lay between the germline ends. Germline assignment: CDR1 SGDLS and CDR2 YYNGEE. The CDR3 covers 14 residues. CDR3 nucleotide sequence: TGTGCCAGCAGCGCGGTCGGTCTTAGTTCACCCCTCCACTTT. Translating gives CASSAVGLSSPLHF.

CDR3: CASSLERDEQFF. DNA for the CDR3: TGTGCCAGCAGCTTAGAGCGGGATGAGCAGTTCTTC. This sequence joins TRBV7-6 and TRBJ2-1; a possible D gene is TRBD2 (6 bases). Trimming removed 1 base at V and 8 bases at J, with 6 bases between. The CDR3 loop spans 12 amino acids. Germline loops: CDR1 SGHVS, CDR2 FNYEAQ.

This clonotype was recorded a few times. The chain uses TRBV20-1 and TRBJ2-7; TRBD1 aligns across 7 bases. Germline V CDR1 and CDR2: DFQATT, SNEGSKA (reference sequence). Trimming cost V 1 base and J 0 bases; bases outside gene matches: 6. The CDR3 spans 15 residues. The CDR3 region is CSARATGWGSYEQYF. CDR3 in DNA: TGCAGTGCTAGAGCGACAGGGTGGGGCTCCTACGAGCAGTACTTC.

The chain employs TRBV11-2 and TRBJ1-4; D gene ambiguous. Looked up from germline, CDR1 is SGHAT and CDR2 is FQNNGV. The V end lost 4 bases, the J end lost 8 bases, and 11 bases lay between the germline ends. There are 13 residues in the CDR3. Here the CDR3 DNA reads TGTGCCAGCAGCTCACCAAGGCACGAAAAACTGTTTTTT. Protein product: CASSSPRHEKLFF.

This clonotype was seen only a few times. The rearrangement uses TRBV20-1 and TRBJ2-3; D is perhaps TRBD1 (6 bases). V gave up 3 bases and J gave up 0 bases, with 10 bases separating them. The CDR3 has 14 residues. From germline, CDR1 is DFQATT and CDR2 SNEGSKA (reference sequence). In nucleotides, the CDR3 is TGCAGTGCTAGCCGGGACACTAGCACAGATACGCAGTATTTT. Translation gives CSASRDTSTDTQYF.

The chain couples TRBV24-1 to TRBJ1-2; maybe TRBD1 (6 bases). The germline CDR1 and CDR2 sequences are KGHDR and SFDVKD. This CDR3 has 13 amino acids. V lost 12 bases and J 7 bases, leaving 20 bases between the germline ends. CDR3 sequence: CAADGGPGSGYTF. Here the CDR3 DNA reads TGTGCCGCCGACGGGGGCCCGGGGAGTGGCTACACCTTC.

The chain has TRBV20-1 and TRBJ2-1, with 7 bases aligning to TRBD2. J lost 3 bases, V lost 7 bases, and 6 bases had no gene match. The CDR3 is 13 residues long. Germline loops: CDR1 DFQATT, CDR2 SNEGSKA (reference sequence). The CDR3: CSDQGLIYNEQFF. DNA for the CDR3: TGCAGTGATCAGGGACTAATCTACAATGAGCAGTTCTTC.

The CDR3 DNA is TGTGCCAGCAGTGAACGAGGTCACCCACCCGGAAACACCATATATTTT. Protein product: CASSERGHPPGNTIYF. This rearrangement joins TRBV25-1 to TRBJ1-3; D is unresolved. The CDR3 spans 16 residues. CDR1 is MGHDK and CDR2 is SYGVNS in the germline V gene. V was cut by 2 bases and J by 4 bases, with 15 bases left in between.

This chain uses TRBV27 with TRBJ2-3; D is uncertain. The CDR3 consists of 14 residues. The V and J ends lost 4 bases and 0 bases respectively, with 8 bases between them. Germline CDR1 and CDR2: MNHEY and SMNVEV (reference sequence). This CDR3 reads CASSYGVSTDTQYF. CDR3 coding DNA: TGTGCCAGCAGTTATGGAGTAAGCACAGATACGCAGTATTTT.

The J gene is TRBJ1-6, the V gene TRBV5-1; D may be TRBD1 (6 bases). Germline values: CDR1 SGHRS, CDR2 YFSETQ. The CDR3 is 15 amino acids. Between the trimmed V and J ends, which lost 4 bases and 2 bases, there was a span of 10 bases. CDR3 amino acids: CASSPRDTYNSPLHF. The CDR3 region has the DNA TGCGCCAGCAGCCCCCGGGACACCTATAATTCACCCCTCCACTTT.

The chain links TRBV9 to TRBJ1-2; 9 bases match TRBD1. Germline CDR1 and CDR2: SGDLS and YYNGEE. J was trimmed by 4 bases and V by 4 bases; bases with no gene match: 8. This CDR3 has 15 amino acids. The CDR3 loop reads CASSLRQGDLYGYTF. The CDR3 nucleotides are TGTGCCAGCAGCCTTCGACAGGGGGATCTCTATGGCTACACCTTC. Together with reference TRBV9 and TRBJ1-2, the CDR3 gives the full variable domain: DSGVTQTPKHLITATGQRVTLRCSPRSGDLSVYWYQQSLDQGLQFLIQYYNGEERAKGNILERFSAQQFPDLHSELNLSSLELGDSALYFCASSLRQGDLYGYTFGSGTRLTVV.

The V gene is TRBV7-2, the J gene TRBJ2-3; 11 nucleotides line up with TRBD2. The germline gives CDR1 SGHTA, CDR2 FQGNSA. Trimming took 1 base from V and 6 from J; bases not matched to a gene: 3. The length of the CDR3 is 15 residues. The CDR3 sequence: CASSLVLAGADTQYF. The CDR3 region has the DNA TGTGCCAGCAGCTTAGTACTAGCGGGAGCGGATACGCAGTATTTT.

The V gene is TRBV20-1, the J gene TRBJ2-1; D remains unclear. Germline V gene data show CDR1 as DFQATT and CDR2 as SNEGSKA (reference sequence). The CDR3 is 14 residues long. CDR3 protein: CNAKQAVPYNEQFF. For the CDR3, the DNA is TGCAATGCCAAGCAGGCGGTCCCCTACAATGAGCAGTTCTTC.

The chain carries TRBV5-1 and TRBJ2-5; no clear D. Looked up from germline, CDR1 is SGHRS and CDR2 is YFSETQ. There are 11 residues in the CDR3. V lost 5 bases, J lost 2 bases, and 4 bases lay in between. CDR3 in amino acids: CASRAQETQYF. In nucleotides, the CDR3 is TGCGCCAGCAGGGCACAAGAGACCCAGTACTTC.

The chain combines TRBV6-5 with TRBJ2-5, with 11 bases aligning to TRBD2. The CDR3 is made up of 15 amino acids. After removal of 2 bases from V and 5 bases from J, the junction contained 4 bases not matched to a gene. Germline V gene data show CDR1 as MNHEY and CDR2 as SVGAGI. The CDR3 protein is CASSYTSGSVETQYF. The CDR3 DNA reads TGTGCCAGCAGTTACACTAGCGGGAGCGTGGAGACCCAGTACTTC.